The 11 T cell receptor beta chains below were found in one sample sequenced in a study of T cell clusters in autoimmune cytopenias. One tube held mixed TRB-A and TRB-B primer pools for touch-down PCR. From the multiplex PCR reads, TCRdb lists one entry per CDR3 protein and no DNA. The table lists some 3,500 distinct CDR3 sequences. TRB amplification used 250 ng of peripheral blood genomic DNA. The specimen sequenced was peripheral blood. The receptors were gathered from a human donor with an autoimmune cytopenia or autoimmune hepatitis (not recorded which).

This clonotype is called medium-sized (0.01 to 0.1%) based on its frequency. V is TRBV11-1 and J is TRBJ2-4; absent DNA, TCRdb's TRBD1 call cannot be checked. The CDR3 covers 15 residues. Looked up from germline, CDR1 is SGHAT and CDR2 is FQDESV (reference sequence). CDR3 region: CASSSQERGRDIQYF.

By frequency, this clonotype is medium-sized. The V call is TRBV7-9, the J call TRBJ1-1; TCRdb returns TRBD1, unconfirmable since there is no DNA. This CDR3 contains 15 residues. Germline V gene lookup returns CDR1 SEHNR and CDR2 FQNEAQ (reference sequence). This CDR3 is CASSNPGQPNTEAFF. The variable domain in full, completed from reference TRBV7-9 and TRBJ1-1, reads DTGVSQNPRHKITKRGQNVTFRCDPISEHNRLYWYRQTLGQGPEFLTYFQNEAQLEKSRLLSDRFSAERPKGSFSTLEIQRTEQGDSAMYLCASSNPGQPNTEAFFGQGTRLTVV.

Considering frequency, this clonotype is medium-sized (0.01 to 0.1%). This CDR3 reads CASSIVFGRAGANVLTF. V gene TRBV28 combines with J gene TRBJ2-6; the D call of TRBD2 rests on TCRdb alone, since no DNA is present to check it. Germline V gives CDR1 MDHEN, CDR2 SYDVKM. The CDR3 is made up of 17 amino acids.

This clonotype is medium-sized (0.01 to 0.1%) by frequency. J is TRBJ2-3 and V is TRBV19. The CDR3 loop spans 12 amino acids. The germline V gene has CDR1 LNHDA and CDR2 SQIVND (reference sequence). The CDR3 here is CATQTDTDTQYF.

This clonotype counts as medium-sized by frequency. The chain joins TRBV28 to TRBJ1-2; the TRBD1 assignment by TCRdb is unverifiable without DNA. This CDR3 spans 16 amino acids. Germline V gene lookup returns CDR1 MDHEN and CDR2 SYDVKM. The CDR3 protein is CASSFLSGAGGHGYTF.

This clonotype is classed as medium-sized by frequency. The rearrangement joins TRBV29-1 to TRBJ2-7. Germline CDR1 is SQVTM and CDR2 is ANQGSEA. The CDR3 has 15 amino acids. The CDR3 loop is CSVSTPTRPSYEQYF.

By frequency, this clonotype registers medium-sized. The V gene is TRBV29-1, the J gene TRBJ2-3; TCRdb designates TRBD1, a call that cannot be tested without DNA. Germline V gives CDR1 SQVTM, CDR2 ANQGSEA. The length of the CDR3 is 17 residues. The CDR3 spells CSVELSRDRGRPDTQYF.

By frequency, this clonotype registers medium-sized (0.01 to 0.1%). J is TRBJ2-7 and V is TRBV7-9; checking the TCRdb D call of TRBD2 is not possible without DNA. CDR1 is SEHNR and CDR2 is FQNEAQ in the germline V gene (reference sequence). The CDR3 loop spans 13 amino acids. CDR3: CASSLSGSPEQYF.

By frequency, this clonotype registers medium-sized. V gene TRBV9 combines with J gene TRBJ2-1; the D gene TCRdb calls, TRBD2, cannot be checked with no DNA. The germline V gene has CDR1 SGDLS and CDR2 YYNGEE. This CDR3 has 19 residues. The CDR3 reads CASSVFGGLAENSYNEQFF.

This clonotype counts as medium-sized (0.01 to 0.1%) by frequency. J is TRBJ1-1 and V is TRBV15. CDR3 length: 15 residues. Germline CDR1 LNHNV, CDR2 YYDKDF (reference sequence). The CDR3 reads CATSRDRAGNTEAFF.

By frequency, this clonotype is medium-sized. The rearrangement links TRBV27 to TRBJ2-1; without DNA, the TCRdb call of TRBD2 cannot be checked. The CDR3 has 14 amino acids. Germline loops: CDR1 MNHEY, CDR2 SMNVEV (reference sequence). The CDR3 loop reads CASSPGLADNEQFF.